This TCR beta chain derives from a study of cytotoxic CD8 clonotypes in ibrutinib-treated CLL. Repertoires were generated with immunoSEQ multiplex PCR, while TCRdb's copy carries only in-frame clones and drops some. The sample lists 13,000 to 15,000 clones; more than 45% were seen once. Germline V gene sequence: CDR1 SEHNR, CDR2 FQNEAQ (reference sequence). V was trimmed by 4 bases and J by 0 bases, leaving 15 bases between them. CDR3 length: 16 residues. This clone is classed as medium-sized. The chain links TRBV7-9 to TRBJ1-2; TRBD1 is a possible D gene (5 bases). The sample in question was PBMCs, obtained at a roughly 25-month disease-progression time point, from a patient treated with ibrutinib. This TCR was sampled from a human donor with chronic lymphocytic leukemia. The CDR3 nucleotides are TGTGCCAGCAGCTCCATAGGGGTGACCGCTAACTATGGCTACACCTTC. Encoded protein: CASSSIGVTANYGYTF.